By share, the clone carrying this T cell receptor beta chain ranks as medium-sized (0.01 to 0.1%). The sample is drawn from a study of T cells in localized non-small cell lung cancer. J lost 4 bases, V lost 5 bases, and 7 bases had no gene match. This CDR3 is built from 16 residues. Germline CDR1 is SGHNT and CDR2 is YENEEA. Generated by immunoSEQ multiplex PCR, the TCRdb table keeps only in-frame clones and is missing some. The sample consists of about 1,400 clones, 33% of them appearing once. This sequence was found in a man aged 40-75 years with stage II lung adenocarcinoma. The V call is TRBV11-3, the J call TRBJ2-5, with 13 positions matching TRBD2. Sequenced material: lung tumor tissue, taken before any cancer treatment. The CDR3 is CASSRTSGREGETQYF. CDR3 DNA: TGTGCCAGCAGCCGCACTAGCGGGAGGGAGGGAGAGACCCAGTACTTC.